This T cell receptor beta chain comes out of a study of blood T cell repertoires in COVID-19 (dated by TCRdb to the early 2020s). Regarding the study in general: Samples from collaborators originated in the United States, Italy and Spain and spanned both the acute and convalescent phases of COVID-19. The sample metadata nearly always contained a de-identified subject ID, COVID-19 status, age in years and sex. The samples were drawn from two sources: the first 160 participants of the ongoing ImmuneRACE study, and 1,200 or so subjects contributed by 6 global collaborators. Subjects who had been exposed to COVID-19, were actively infected with it, or had recovered from it provided the deeply sampled blood TCRbeta repertoires that made up the dataset. Where available, HLA class I and class II types were taken from metadata supplied by the sample provider and were not determined by assay-based typing. The material from the prospective study consisted of cDNA or gDNA derived from T cells, B-cell-depleted T cells, or PBMCs. The repertoires were released in a freely available public database intended as a resource for research on the immune response to SARS-CoV-2.

The immunoSEQ Assay, a bias-controlled multiplex PCR, was used to amplify TCRbeta CDR3 regions from genomic DNA. In the paper's pipeline: The number of nucleated cells in each sample was estimated from the amplification of reference gene primers within the assay. Sequence reads were collapsed and filtered to measure the absolute abundance of every unique TCRbeta CDR3 rearrangement. For each sample, productive Simpson clonality was calculated as the square root of Simpson's diversity index across productive rearrangements. This immuneACCESS table, as held by TCRdb, lists in-frame sequences with V and J called but not all clones. Of the missing ones, under half trace to an unresolved V gene in checked studies; the others have no known cause. V, J and clone size are those of that table, while D and trimming were read from the DNA. The sample contains around 39,000 clones, about 85% of them found a single time. The ten largest account for 29% of the sample.

On this clone itself: This clone's antigen is unknown. Nothing much larger sits one base from this clone, and base qualities are not available.

What the research found in general, with its limitations: How much clinical and demographic metadata was included differed by source and by participant, and the metadata was provided uncurated.

The cysteine opens and the phenylalanine closes a CDR3 of 13 amino acids. Only the CDR3 DNA stays, 39 bases, in frame from base 1. For CDR1 and CDR2, the germline V gene lists SQVTM and ANQGSEA. At the junction V is shortened by 7 bases and J by 8 bases; bases outside the gene matches: 9. Each collaborating institution followed its own protocols to collect whole blood in K2EDTA tubes. For TCRbeta analysis, collaborator samples were shipped as frozen whole blood, as isolated PBMCs, or as DNA extracted from either sample type. Specimen: peripheral blood. Recombination connected TRBV29-1 to TRBJ1-4; TRBD1 aligns with 8 central bases. The sequence derives from a man of 80 years or more with active or convalescent COVID-19. The bases are TGCAGCGGGGCCGGACAGGGCGGCGAAAAACTGTTTTTT. Its translation is CSGAGQGGEKLFF.